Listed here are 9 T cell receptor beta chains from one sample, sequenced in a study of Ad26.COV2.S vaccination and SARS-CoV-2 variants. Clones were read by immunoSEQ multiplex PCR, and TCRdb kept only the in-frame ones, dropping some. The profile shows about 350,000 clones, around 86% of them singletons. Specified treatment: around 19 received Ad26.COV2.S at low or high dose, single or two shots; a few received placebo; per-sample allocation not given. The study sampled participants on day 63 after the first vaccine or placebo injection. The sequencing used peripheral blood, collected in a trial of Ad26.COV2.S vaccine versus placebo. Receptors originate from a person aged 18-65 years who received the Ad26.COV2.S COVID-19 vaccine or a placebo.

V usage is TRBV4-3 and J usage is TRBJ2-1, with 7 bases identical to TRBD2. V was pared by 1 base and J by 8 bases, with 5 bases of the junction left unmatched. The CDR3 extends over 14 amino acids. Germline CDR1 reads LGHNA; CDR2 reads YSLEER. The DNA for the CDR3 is TGCGCCAGCAGCCAAGCTGAGGGAGGGTATGAGCAGTTCTTC. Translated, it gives CASSQAEGGYEQFF.

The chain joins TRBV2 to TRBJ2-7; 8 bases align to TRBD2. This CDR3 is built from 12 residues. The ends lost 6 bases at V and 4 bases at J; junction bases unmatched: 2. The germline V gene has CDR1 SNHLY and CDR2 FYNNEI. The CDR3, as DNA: TGTGCCAGCAGAACGGGGGGGTACGAGCAGTACTTC. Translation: CASRTGGYEQYF.

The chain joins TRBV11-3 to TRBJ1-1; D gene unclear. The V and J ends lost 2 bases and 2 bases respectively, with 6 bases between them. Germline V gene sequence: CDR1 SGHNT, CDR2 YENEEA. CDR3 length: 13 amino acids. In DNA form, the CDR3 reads TGTGCCAGCAGCTTATCCACTAACACTGAAGCTTTCTTT. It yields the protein CASSLSTNTEAFF.

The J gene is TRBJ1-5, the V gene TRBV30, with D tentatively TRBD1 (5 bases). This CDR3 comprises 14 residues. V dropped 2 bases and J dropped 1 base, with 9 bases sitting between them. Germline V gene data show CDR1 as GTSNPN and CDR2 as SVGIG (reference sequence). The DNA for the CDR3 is TGTGCCTGGAGTATAGGACAAAGCAATCAGCCCCAGCATTTT. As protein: CAWSIGQSNQPQHF.

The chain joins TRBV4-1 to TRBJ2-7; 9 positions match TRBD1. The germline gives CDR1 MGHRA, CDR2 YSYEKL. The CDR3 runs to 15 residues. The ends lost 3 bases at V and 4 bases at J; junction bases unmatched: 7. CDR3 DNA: TGCGCCAGCAGCCATCCGGGACAGGGCATTTACGAGCAGTACTTC. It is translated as CASSHPGQGIYEQYF.

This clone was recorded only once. Here the CDR3 reads CASSRAAGGAEQYF. Written as DNA, the CDR3 is TGTGCCAGCAGCCGTGCGGCGGGGGGGGCCGAGCAGTACTTC. The V gene is TRBV9, the J gene TRBJ2-7, with 9 bases fitting TRBD2. Unmatched junction bases numbered 8, after V lost 4 bases and J lost 6 bases. The CDR3 sequence is 14 residues long. Germline lookup yields CDR1 SGDLS and CDR2 YYNGEE.

The CDR3 is CASGPGAGSNQPQHF. The DNA for the CDR3 is TGTGCTAGTGGCCCTGGAGCAGGGTCCAATCAGCCCCAGCATTTT. V usage is TRBV12-5 and J usage is TRBJ1-5, with D tentatively TRBD1 (5 bases). CDR1 is LGHNT, CDR2 FRNRAP, per germline. With 6 bases removed from V and 3 bases from J, the gap between germline ends came to 15 bases. The length of the CDR3 is 15 residues.

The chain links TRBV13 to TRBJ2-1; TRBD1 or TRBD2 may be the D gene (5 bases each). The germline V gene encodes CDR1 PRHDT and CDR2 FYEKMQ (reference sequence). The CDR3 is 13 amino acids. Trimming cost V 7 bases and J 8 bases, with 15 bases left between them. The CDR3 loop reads CASTLAGAHEQFF. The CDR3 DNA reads TGTGCCAGCACCCTCGCCGGGGCCCATGAGCAGTTCTTC.

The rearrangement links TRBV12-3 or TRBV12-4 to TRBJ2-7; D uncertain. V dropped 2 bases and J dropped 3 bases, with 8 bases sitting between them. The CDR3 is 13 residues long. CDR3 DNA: TGTGCCAGCAGTTTATTGTATGACTACGAGCAGTACTTC. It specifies CASSLLYDYEQYF.